This TCR beta chain was captured in a study of Ad26.COV2.S vaccination and SARS-CoV-2 variants. Background on the study: Dosing was one shot or two shots 56 days apart.

The CDR3 loop spans 13 amino acids. Germline CDR1 SGDLS, CDR2 YYNGEE. Trimming cost V 3 bases and J 3 bases, with 8 bases left between them. Libraries were prepared by immunoSEQ multiplex PCR; TCRdb keeps only in-frame clonotypes and omits some of them. The data contain about 400,000 clones, approximately 92% of them seen just once; the ten biggest clones take up about 1.6%. Treatment in this sample: roughly 20 received Ad26.COV2.S at low or high dose, single or two shots; 5 received placebo; per-sample allocation not given. Sampling took place 63 days after the first vaccine or placebo injection. The vaccine delivered Wuhan-strain SARS-CoV-2 spike through an Ad26 vector.

The sequences come from peripheral blood, collected in a trial of Ad26.COV2.S vaccine versus placebo. This sequence originates from a person between 18 and 60 years old who received the Ad26.COV2.S COVID-19 vaccine or a placebo. The chain is built from TRBV9 and TRBJ2-3; D perhaps matches TRBD1 (5 bases). CDR3 amino acids: CASSGRQTDTQYF. CDR3 in DNA: TGTGCCAGCAGCGGACGACAGACAGATACGCAGTATTTT. Filled out from reference TRBV9 and TRBJ2-3, the complete variable domain reads DSGVTQTPKHLITATGQRVTLRCSPRSGDLSVYWYQQSLDQGLQFLIQYYNGEERAKGNILERFSAQQFPDLHSELNLSSLELGDSALYFCASSGRQTDTQYFGPGTRLTVL.